This T cell receptor (beta chain) derives from a study of shared T cell receptors in the human thymus. There are 15 residues in the CDR3. The V end was cut by 2 bases, the J end by 3 bases, with 12 bases between. Germline values: CDR1 SGHDT, CDR2 YYEEEE. Produced via immunoSEQ multiplex PCR; TCRdb's table is partial and in-frame only. The profile covers about 660,000 clones, with 85% to 90% appearing a single time and 0.008% to 0.011% taken by the ten largest. This same sample was also taken into another study, of human thymus T cells.

V is TRBV5-6 and J is TRBJ1-5; weak D call: TRBD1 (6 bases). The clonotype originates from a boy under two years old with a congenital heart defect. The sequenced sample was thymocytes. CDR3 DNA: TGTGCCAGCAGCTTAGCAGGGGAAGACAATCAGCCCCAGCATTTT. Its translation: CASSLAGEDNQPQHF.